This T cell receptor (beta chain) was found in a study of T cell repertoires and HLA-DP antigens. Study at large: Alloreactive CD4+ T cells targeted HLA-DP on transduced HeLa. Alloantigens: one with one groove difference and one with about 11 differences versus self.

The primer mix covered 54 TRBV segments and 13 TRBJ segments. TCRdb's copy holds only in-frame clones and misses some; the assay was immunoSEQ multiplex PCR. The sample yields around 90,000 clones, approximately 86% seen once. General study points: No separate analysis of naive versus memory CD4+ cells was done.

About this clone itself: Its target is unknown.

The sequenced material came from CD4+ T cells from PBMCs. The clonotype was recovered from a man aged 50-60 years in good health and CMV-seronegative.

The CDR3 DNA follows: TGTGCCAGCACCACCGGGACAGGCTCCAATCAGCCCCAGCATTTT. Residues: CASTTGTGSNQPQHF. The genes are TRBV7-9 and TRBJ1-5; 8 positions match TRBD1. J lost 3 bases, V lost 7 bases, and 8 bases had no gene match. The germline V gene has CDR1 SEHNR and CDR2 FQNEAQ (reference sequence). CDR3 size: 15 residues.